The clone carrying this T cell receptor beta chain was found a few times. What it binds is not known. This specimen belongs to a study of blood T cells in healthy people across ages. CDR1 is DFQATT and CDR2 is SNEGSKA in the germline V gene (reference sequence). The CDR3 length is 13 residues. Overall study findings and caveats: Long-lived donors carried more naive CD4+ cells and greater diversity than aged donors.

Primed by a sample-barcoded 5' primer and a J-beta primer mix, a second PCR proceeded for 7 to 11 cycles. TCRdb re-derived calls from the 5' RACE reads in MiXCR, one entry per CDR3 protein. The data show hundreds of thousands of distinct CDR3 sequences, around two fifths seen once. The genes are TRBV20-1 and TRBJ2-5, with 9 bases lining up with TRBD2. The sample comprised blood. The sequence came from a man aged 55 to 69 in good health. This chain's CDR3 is CRAGTSPEETQYF. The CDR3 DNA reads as TGCAGAGCAGGGACTAGCCCCGAAGAGACCCAGTACTTC.